The 25 T cell receptor beta chains below come from one sample, sequenced in a study of OX40 agonist ivuxolimab in advanced cancers. Produced via immunoSEQ multiplex PCR; TCRdb's table is partial and in-frame only. Altogether 75,000 to 85,000 clones are present, roughly 91% being singletons, with the ten largest covering just under 0.25%. This material consisted of CD4+ or CD8+ T cells sorted from blood, taken in a trial of the OX40 agonist ivuxolimab. The receptors shown here come from an adult with an advanced solid tumor such as melanoma, head and neck, liver or kidney cancer.

This chain links TRBV20-1 with TRBJ1-2; no definite D call. V was pared by 4 bases and J by 2 bases, with 5 bases between. CDR1 is DFQATT, CDR2 SNEGSKA, per germline (reference sequence). The CDR3 has 11 amino acids. CDR3: CSATLNYGYTF. The CDR3 region has the DNA TGCAGTGCTACACTCAACTATGGCTACACCTTC.

This chain joins TRBV5-1 and TRBJ2-3; D not certain. Germline values: CDR1 SGHRS, CDR2 YFSETQ. CDR3 size: 15 residues. V lost 0 bases and J 0 bases, leaving 8 bases between the germline ends. The CDR3: CASSLVSTSTDTQYF. The CDR3 DNA follows: TGCGCCAGCAGCTTGGTATCCACTAGCACAGATACGCAGTATTTT.

V gene TRBV7-6 combines with J gene TRBJ2-7; 7 positions match TRBD1. V was clipped by 1 base and J by 1 base; unmatched bases: 1. Germline V gene lookup returns CDR1 SGHVS and CDR2 FNYEAQ. There are 14 residues in the CDR3. The CDR3 bases are TGTGCCAGCAGCTTAGACAGGGGATCCTACGAGCAGTACTTC. Translating it yields CASSLDRGSYEQYF.

This rearrangement joins TRBV7-2 to TRBJ2-1; TRBD1 might be the D (7 bases). Deletions cut 0 bases from V and 10 bases from J, with 13 bases between. The CDR3 has 14 amino acids. Germline assignment: CDR1 SGHTA and CDR2 FQGNSA. CDR3 residues: CASSLARRDSEQFF. Written as DNA, the CDR3 is TGTGCCAGCAGCTTAGCACGGAGGGACAGCGAGCAGTTCTTC.

The CDR3 spells CASLKNGRPEAFF. The CDR3 DNA follows: TGTGCCAGCCTCAAAAATGGGCGGCCTGAAGCTTTCTTT. The chain joins TRBV6-5 to TRBJ1-1; D not resolved. The ends were cut back, 8 bases at V and 6 bases at J, with 16 bases in the middle. The CDR3 runs to 13 residues. Germline CDR1 and CDR2: MNHEY and SVGAGI.

The rearrangement links TRBV2 to TRBJ1-3; the D is unclear. The CDR3 is 15 residues long. V was cut by 4 bases and J by 0 bases, with 10 bases left in between. The germline V gene has CDR1 SNHLY and CDR2 FYNNEI. The chain's CDR3 is CASSVRANSGNTIYF. CDR3 coding DNA: TGTGCCAGCAGTGTGAGGGCAAACTCTGGAAACACCATATATTTT.

The rearrangement links TRBV28 to TRBJ2-4; D is unresolved. Germline CDR1 is MDHEN and CDR2 is SYDVKM. The CDR3 extends over 16 amino acids. Trimming left V 5 bases short and J 0 bases short, with 14 bases between. Here the CDR3 DNA reads TGTGCCAGCAGTCCCCATTCCCTGTTAGCCAAAAACATTCAGTACTTC. Residues: CASSPHSLLAKNIQYF.

The chain has TRBV4-2 and TRBJ2-5; D is unresolved. The CDR3 covers 16 residues. V lost 1 base to trimming and J lost 2 bases, with 14 bases between them. The germline gives CDR1 LGHNA, CDR2 YNFKEQ. CDR3 in DNA: TGTGCCAGCAGCCAAGGACGAGCGCCGGCTCAAGAGACCCAGTACTTC. This encodes CASSQGRAPAQETQYF.

This chain links TRBV5-8 with TRBJ2-5, with 8 bases lining up with TRBD1. Germline V gene data show CDR1 as SGHTS and CDR2 as YDEGEE. The CDR3 spans 14 residues. V shed 2 bases, J shed 2 bases, and the junction held 2 bases outside the gene matches. CDR3: CASSFTGGQETQYF. Written as DNA, the CDR3 is TGTGCCAGCAGCTTTACAGGGGGGCAAGAGACCCAGTACTTC.

The gene calls are TRBV5-4 and TRBJ1-1, with D tentatively TRBD1 (5 bases). The CDR3 has 14 residues. Germline V CDR1 and CDR2: SGHNT, YYREEE (reference sequence). Trimming stripped 0 bases from V and 3 bases from J, with 9 bases between. CDR3 residues: CASSLDLRDTEAFF. As DNA, the CDR3 is TGTGCCAGCAGCTTGGATCTCAGGGACACTGAAGCTTTCTTT.

This clone was seen more than once but under ten times. J is TRBJ1-2 and V is TRBV10-3; D might be TRBD1 (5 bases). Germline V gene data show CDR1 as ENHRY and CDR2 as SYGVKD. The CDR3 runs 16 residues. V was cut by 2 bases and J by 6 bases, with 19 bases left in between. The CDR3 loop reads CAISEPGRQRVNGYTF. The CDR3 nucleotides read TGTGCCATCAGTGAGCCGGGTCGACAGAGGGTCAATGGCTACACCTTC.

V and J are TRBV18 and TRBJ1-3; D call uncertain. The CDR3 has 16 residues. The V and J ends lost 3 bases and 0 bases respectively, with 12 bases between them. Germline V gene sequence: CDR1 KGHSH, CDR2 LQKENI. The CDR3 loop reads CASSPEQISSGNTIYF. The CDR3 bases are TGTGCCAGCTCACCGGAACAGATCTCCTCTGGAAACACCATATATTTT.

This clone was seen just once. The chain employs TRBV9 and TRBJ2-1, with a tentative D call TRBD2 (5 bases). CDR3 length equals 14 residues. Germline CDR1 and CDR2: SGDLS and YYNGEE. The V and J ends lost 0 bases and 8 bases respectively, with 12 bases between them. The CDR3 DNA reads as TGTGCCAGCAGCGTAGCTAGAGGAGCGGATGAGCAGTTCTTC. Residues: CASSVARGADEQFF.

The V and J genes are TRBV19 and TRBJ1-1; TRBD1 aligns across 9 bases. Germline-derived CDR1 and CDR2 are LNHDA and SQIVND (reference sequence). This CDR3 region has 13 residues. J lost 11 bases, V lost 3 bases, and 7 bases had no gene match. The CDR3 spells CASSMGTGRSAFF. The CDR3 nucleotides read TGTGCCAGTAGTATGGGGACAGGGAGGTCGGCTTTCTTT.

The gene calls are TRBV18 and TRBJ2-3, with 11 bases that match TRBD2. Trimming removed 3 bases from V and 2 bases from J; junction bases left unmatched: 4. The germline CDR1 and CDR2 sequences are KGHSH and LQKENI. The CDR3 length is 16 residues. Written as DNA, the CDR3 is TGTGCCAGCTCACCCGGGACTAGCGGATACACAGATACGCAGTATTTT. It specifies CASSPGTSGYTDTQYF.

The V call is TRBV6-5, the J call TRBJ2-1; D might be TRBD1 (6 bases). V was clipped by 10 bases and J by 4 bases, with 17 bases between them. Germline V gene data show CDR1 as MNHEY and CDR2 as SVGAGI. The CDR3 has 14 amino acids. The CDR3 loop reads CATMTGGRYNEQFF. CDR3 sequence (DNA): TGTGCCACCATGACAGGTGGAAGGTACAATGAGCAGTTCTTC.

The chain joins TRBV10-3 to TRBJ2-3; possibly TRBD1 for D (6 bases). CDR3 length: 15 amino acids. Germline values: CDR1 ENHRY, CDR2 SYGVKD. V lost 3 bases and J 0 bases, leaving 10 bases between the germline ends. The CDR3 DNA is TGTGCCATCAGTGACAGGGGAACGAGCACAGATACGCAGTATTTT. As protein: CAISDRGTSTDTQYF.

The gene calls are TRBV14 and TRBJ2-7; no definite D call. Looked up from germline, CDR1 is SGHDN and CDR2 is FVKESK. CDR3 length: 12 residues. The V end lost 2 bases, the J end lost 9 bases, and 11 bases lay between the germline ends. The CDR3 sequence is CASSQSGIWQYF. CDR3 sequence (DNA): TGTGCCAGCAGCCAAAGTGGAATATGGCAGTACTTC.

V gene TRBV10-2 combines with J gene TRBJ2-1; the match to TRBD1 covers 8 bases. Germline V gives CDR1 WSHSY, CDR2 SAAADI. The CDR3 runs 16 residues. V was pared by 2 bases and J by 1 base, with 4 bases of the junction left unmatched. The CDR3 protein is CASSESRGRSYNEQFF. CDR3 nucleotides: TGCGCCAGCAGTGAGAGCAGGGGGCGATCCTACAATGAGCAGTTCTTC.

This clone was recorded a few times. The chain employs TRBV5-4 and TRBJ2-6, with D maybe TRBD1 (6 bases). The ends were cut back, 2 bases at V and 4 bases at J, with 16 bases in the middle. Germline V gives CDR1 SGHNT, CDR2 YYREEE (reference sequence). There are 17 residues in the CDR3. The CDR3 DNA sequence: TGTGCCAGCAGCTTACAGGGTACGGTAACCGGGGCCAACGTCCTGACTTTC. The encoded protein is CASSLQGTVTGANVLTF.

The genes are TRBV27 and TRBJ2-3; no definite D call. Germline values: CDR1 MNHEY, CDR2 SMNVEV (reference sequence). V was pared by 6 bases and J by 0 bases, with 7 bases between. CDR3 size: 13 residues. This CDR3 is CASRTSSTDTQYF. Here the CDR3 DNA reads TGTGCCAGCAGAACATCTAGCACAGATACGCAGTATTTT.

This sequence joins TRBV2 and TRBJ2-1; no definite D call. Germline V gene lookup returns CDR1 SNHLY and CDR2 FYNNEI. Trimming took off 3 bases at V and 0 bases at J, with 9 bases between the two ends. The CDR3 contains 15 residues. The CDR3 DNA is TGTGCCAGCAGTGATGGCACGAGCTCCTACAATGAGCAGTTCTTC. Encoded protein: CASSDGTSSYNEQFF.

The chain uses TRBV19 and TRBJ2-4; D possibly uses TRBD1 or TRBD2 (5 bases each). The CDR3 sequence is 15 residues long. V was trimmed by 1 base and J by 1 base, leaving 8 bases between them. The germline V gene encodes CDR1 LNHDA and CDR2 SQIVND (reference sequence). The CDR3: CASSIGDVAKNIQYF. The DNA of the CDR3 is TGTGCCAGTAGTATAGGGGACGTGGCCAAAAACATTCAGTACTTC. The entire variable domain, with the rest obtained from reference TRBV19 and TRBJ2-4, is as follows: DGGITQSPKYLFRKEGQNVTLSCEQNLNHDAMYWYRQDPGQGLRLIYYSQIVNDFQKGDIAEGYSVSREKKESFPLTVTSAQKNPTAFYLCASSIGDVAKNIQYFGAGTRLSVL.

The chain is built from TRBV11-3 and TRBJ2-5; D is undetermined. Germline V gene data show CDR1 as SGHNT and CDR2 as YENEEA. CDR3 size: 15 residues. The V and J ends lost 3 bases and 4 bases respectively, with 15 bases between them. The CDR3 DNA is TGTGCCAGCAGCTTCGGACCCCTGCCCGCAGAGACCCAGTACTTC. Translation: CASSFGPLPAETQYF.

This chain connects TRBV28 to TRBJ2-7; 7 bases agree with TRBD1. The germline V gene has CDR1 MDHEN and CDR2 SYDVKM. J lost 0 bases, V lost 6 bases, and 5 bases had no gene match. The CDR3 has 14 residues. The CDR3 here is CASRGQKSSYEQYF. Written as DNA, the CDR3 is TGTGCCAGCAGGGGACAGAAAAGCTCCTACGAGCAGTACTTC.